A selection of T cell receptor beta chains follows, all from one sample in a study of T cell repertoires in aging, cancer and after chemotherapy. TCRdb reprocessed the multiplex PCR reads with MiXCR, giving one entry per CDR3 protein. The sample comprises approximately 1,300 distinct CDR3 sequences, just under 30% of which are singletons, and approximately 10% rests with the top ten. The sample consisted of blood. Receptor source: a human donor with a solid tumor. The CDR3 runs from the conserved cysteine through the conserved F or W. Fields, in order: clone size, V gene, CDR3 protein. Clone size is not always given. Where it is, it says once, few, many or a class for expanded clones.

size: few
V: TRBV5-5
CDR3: CASSLQGNEQFF

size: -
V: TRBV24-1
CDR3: CATSDFFGQGHNEQFF

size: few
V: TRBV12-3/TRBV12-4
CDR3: CASTLGRLNNYGYTF

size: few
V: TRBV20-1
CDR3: CSAGLLDRDYEQYF

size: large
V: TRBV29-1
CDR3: CSALTGGFHEQYF

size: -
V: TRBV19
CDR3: CASSIGALGGGLANEQFF

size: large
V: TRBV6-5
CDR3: CASSPDRGTYEQYF

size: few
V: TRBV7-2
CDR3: CASSFGTLNTGELFF

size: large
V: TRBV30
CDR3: CAWGTHEGTEAFF

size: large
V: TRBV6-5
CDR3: CASSYGTGGNSPLHF

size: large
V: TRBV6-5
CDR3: CASSTGPNTEAFF

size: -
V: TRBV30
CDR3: CAWEGTGVIYEQYF

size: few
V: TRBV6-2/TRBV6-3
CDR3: CASSYSDPTGADTQYF

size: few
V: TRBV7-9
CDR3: CASSFVPTGMNTEAFF

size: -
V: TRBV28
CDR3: CASRTTGYPEQYF

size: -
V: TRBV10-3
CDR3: CAISETGPDTQYF

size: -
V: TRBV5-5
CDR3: CASSPLYGSLPGADTQYF

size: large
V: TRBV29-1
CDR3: CSVKRQGTYEQYF

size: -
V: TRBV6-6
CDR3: CASRPDRGGSPLHF

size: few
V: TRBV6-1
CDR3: CASSGGGADEKLFF

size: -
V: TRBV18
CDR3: CASFRQGSGANVLTF

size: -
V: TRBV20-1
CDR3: CSARDDRDGGYTF

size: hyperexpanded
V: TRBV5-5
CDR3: CASSWGNEQYF

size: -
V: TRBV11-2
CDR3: CASSLFRGQSGQETQYF

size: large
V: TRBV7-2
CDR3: CASSSRSSGGRDTQYF

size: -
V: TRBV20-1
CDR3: CSARGRLADTDTQYF

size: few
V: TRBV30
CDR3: CAWRRPVGNEQFF

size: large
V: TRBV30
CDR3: CAWQSATRGVGANVLTF

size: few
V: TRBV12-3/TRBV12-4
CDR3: CASNLSGTGGGGYTF

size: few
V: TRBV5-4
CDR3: CASRIMWDTEAFF

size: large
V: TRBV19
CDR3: CASSIQGSEQYF

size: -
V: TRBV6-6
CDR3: CASSPPSGRVDEQFF

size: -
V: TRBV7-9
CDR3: CASSSGLSGGTNTPSTDTQYF

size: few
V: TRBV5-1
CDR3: CASSLEGQYNSPLHF

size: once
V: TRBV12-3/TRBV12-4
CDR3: CASSLVGGLAESQETQYF

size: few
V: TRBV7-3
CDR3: CASSFGTSGSTGELFF

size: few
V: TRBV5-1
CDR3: CASSPGTLYYEQYF

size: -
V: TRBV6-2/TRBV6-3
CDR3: CASSYWNPGNSYTF

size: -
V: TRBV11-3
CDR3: CASSLDRGTSGGNEQFF

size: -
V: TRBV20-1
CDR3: CSASGAISDLDTQYF

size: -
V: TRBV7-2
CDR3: CASSLDDWARDEQFF

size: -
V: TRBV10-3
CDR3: CAISPSDREKLHKNYGYTF

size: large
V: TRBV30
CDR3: CAWSRQLNQPQHF

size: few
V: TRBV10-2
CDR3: CASRATGSYNSPLHF

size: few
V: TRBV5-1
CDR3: CASSLALGGTYEQYF

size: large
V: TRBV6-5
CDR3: CASSYGYPSNTEAFF

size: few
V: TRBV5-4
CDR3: CASRLGLADTDTQYF

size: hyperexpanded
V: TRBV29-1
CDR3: CSVEDNYGYTF

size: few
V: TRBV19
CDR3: CASRARDRGNTIYF

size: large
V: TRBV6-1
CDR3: CASSVGDSYEQYF

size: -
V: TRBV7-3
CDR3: CASSLRQGLYNEQFF

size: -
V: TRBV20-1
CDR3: CSASLQRGKETQYF

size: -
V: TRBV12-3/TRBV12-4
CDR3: CASGPTGGGTDTQYF

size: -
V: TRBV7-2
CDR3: CASSLDNRGYGNTIYF

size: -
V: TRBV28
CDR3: CASSRIRDGLYEQYF